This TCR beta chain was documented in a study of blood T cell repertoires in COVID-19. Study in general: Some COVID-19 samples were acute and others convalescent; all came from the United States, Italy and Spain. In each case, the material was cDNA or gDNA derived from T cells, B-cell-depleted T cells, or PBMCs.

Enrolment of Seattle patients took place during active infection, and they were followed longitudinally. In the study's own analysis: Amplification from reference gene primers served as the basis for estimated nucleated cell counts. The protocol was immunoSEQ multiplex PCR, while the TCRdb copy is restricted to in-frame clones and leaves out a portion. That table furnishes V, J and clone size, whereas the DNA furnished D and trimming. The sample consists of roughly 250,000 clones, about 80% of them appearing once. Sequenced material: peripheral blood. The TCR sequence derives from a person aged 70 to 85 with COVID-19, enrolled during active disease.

The CDR3 spells CASSISGWGTDTQYF. CDR3 nucleotides: TGTGCCAGTAGTATATCGGGTTGGGGCACAGATACGCAGTATTTT. This chain uses TRBV19 with TRBJ2-3; D remains ambiguous. The V end lost 2 bases, the J end lost 1 base, and 10 bases lay between the germline ends. CDR3 size: 15 residues. Per the germline V gene, CDR1 is LNHDA and CDR2 is SQIVND (reference sequence).